The TCR beta chain under discussion was sequenced for a study of molecular identifiers for immune sequencing clone quantification. About the research overall: Across replicate runs, RNA obtained from about 19,000 or 110,000 naive CD8 cells was divided into five, with four undergoing sequencing. Regarding the study as a whole: In naive cells, under 1% of molecules belonged to clones above 20 RNA copies, against over 97% in effector cells. Jurkat TCR RNA that was spiked in from one cell was reportedly detectable among one million naive cells.

Generation of bulk TCR libraries relied on previously described methods and listed TCR primers. TCRdb processed the PCR reads anew with MiXCR; each CDR3 protein has one entry. The table lists some 91,000 distinct CDR3 sequences, roughly 26% of them singletons. This CDR3 region has 15 residues. Looked up from germline, CDR1 is DFQATT and CDR2 is SNEGSKA (reference sequence). A word on this clonotype: Its specificity is not known. Because the CDR3 is missing its conserved closing phenylalanine or tryptophan, this is likely a read error.

The gene calls are TRBV20-1 and TRBJ2-3; D may be TRBD1 or TRBD2 (6 bases each). Sequencing used naive CD8+ T cells from blood, with Jurkat cell RNA spiked in. Subset: FACS-sorted CD8+CD4-CCR7+CD45RA+ naive T cells. The sequence was obtained from a human donor in good health. Some libraries in this study had Jurkat cell RNA spiked in. Here the CDR3 DNA reads TGCAGCGCTAGAGAGGGGGGACCGCACCCAGATACGCAGTATCTT. Residues: CSAREGGPHPDTQYL.